The sequence of this T cell receptor (beta chain) was determined in a study of coeliac disease. Sequencing used one aliquot of about 530,000 cells per fraction. A note on this clone: Its antigen is unidentified.

Findings and caveats of the study: Active celiac intraepithelial and lamina propria samples had lower TRB and TRG clonality than control samples. Most TRB amino acid sequences occurred in only one sample. The authors judged this method unsuitable for unbiased gliadin-specific T cell detection.

TCRdb's copy holds only in-frame clones and misses some; the assay was immunoSEQ multiplex PCR. The table has approximately 8,500 clones, 50% to 70% seen once. Germline-derived CDR1 and CDR2 are SEHNR and FQNEAQ (reference sequence). CDR3 length equals 16 residues. The germline V and J ends were trimmed by 2 bases and 0 bases, with 14 bases remaining between them. What was sequenced was intraepithelial lymphocytes from the gut. The source is an older woman with celiac disease. J is TRBJ2-7 and V is TRBV7-9; weak D call: TRBD2 (6 bases). CDR3 sequence (DNA): TGTGCCAGCAGCTTAATCGGGAGCTATAGCTCCTACGAGCAGTACTTC. This codes for CASSLIGSYSSYEQYF.